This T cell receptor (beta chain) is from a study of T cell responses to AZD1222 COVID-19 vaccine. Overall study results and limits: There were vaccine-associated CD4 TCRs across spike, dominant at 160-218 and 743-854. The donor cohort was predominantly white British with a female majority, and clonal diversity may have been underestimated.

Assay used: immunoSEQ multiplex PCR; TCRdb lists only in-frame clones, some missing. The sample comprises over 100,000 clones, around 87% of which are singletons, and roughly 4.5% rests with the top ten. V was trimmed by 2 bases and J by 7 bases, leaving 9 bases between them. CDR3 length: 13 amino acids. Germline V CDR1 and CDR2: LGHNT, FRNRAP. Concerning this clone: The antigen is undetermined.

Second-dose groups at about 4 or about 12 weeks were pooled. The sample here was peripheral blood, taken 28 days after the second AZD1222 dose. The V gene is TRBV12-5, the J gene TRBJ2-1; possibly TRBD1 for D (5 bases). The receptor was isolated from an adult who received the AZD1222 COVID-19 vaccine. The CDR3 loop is CASGLQGMNEQFF. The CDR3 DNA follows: TGTGCTAGTGGTTTGCAGGGAATGAATGAGCAGTTCTTC.